The present T cell receptor (beta chain) was sequenced within a study of metastatic and nonmetastatic thyroid tumors. Germline V gene lookup returns CDR1 SEHNR and CDR2 FQNEAQ (reference sequence). The CDR3 length is 14 residues. With respect to this clone: At one end, the junction sequence differs from germline, possibly due to a read error.

All patients were treatment-naive before thyroid surgery. TCRdb re-called clones from the PCR reads using MiXCR. The sample carries roughly 41,000 clones, approximately 16% recorded once. Source material: blood. The chain joins TRBV7-9 to TRBJ2-2; tentatively, D is TRBD1 or TRBD2 (5 bases each). The TCR originated in a female donor with papillary thyroid cancer or a benign thyroid nodule (not recorded which). Some clones in this sample may be carry-over from other donors' samples. The CDR3 region is CASSYPGFIGDLFF. In DNA form, the CDR3 reads TGTGCCAGCAGCTATCCAGGGTTTATCGGGGATCTGTTTTTT.